The clone carrying this T cell receptor (beta chain) was picked up a small number of times. Other nucleotide sequences in the sample specify the same CDR3. The sample is drawn from a study of shared clonotypes between healthy human individuals. The repertoire was sequenced with immunoSEQ multiplex PCR; TCRdb's copy has only in-frame clones and lacks some. This table has some 680,000 clones, around 78% appearing once. V was clipped by 1 base and J by 0 bases, with 13 bases between them. The germline gives CDR1 SGHDT, CDR2 YYEEEE. CDR3 length: 17 amino acids. V is TRBV5-6 and J is TRBJ2-2; D is uncertain. The specimen was memory CD4+ T cells sorted from blood. Subset described: CD45RA-negative fraction. The source is a woman aged 25 to 45 in good health. In DNA form, the CDR3 reads TGTGCCAGCAGCTTGTTTGCGCTCAGAGCGAACACCGGGGAGCTGTTTTTT. This codes for CASSLFALRANTGELFF.